The 27 T cell receptor beta chains given below trace back to one sample, sequenced in a study of tumor-infiltrating lymphocytes in primary liver carcinoma. Co-extracting RNA and DNA was done with roughly 17-31 mg of unsorted bulk tissue as input. cDNA specific to TCR beta was made from about 550 ng of total RNA, with a constant-region primer employed for priming. It was through three nested multiplex PCR rounds of slightly modified ARM-PCR that TCR beta libraries arose. Researchers ran the first two PCR rounds for roughly 11 cycles each with TRBV1-TRBV30 forward primers and a C-beta reverse primer. TCRdb called the multiplex PCR reads again in MiXCR, with one record for every CDR3 protein. The sample holds approximately 100,000 distinct CDR3 sequences, approximately 70% seen once. Sample: liver tumor tissue from sampling region 2. Subset meaning: tumor region T2, inferior pole. Every receptor here comes from a woman aged 55 to 70 with primary liver carcinoma and hepatitis B virus infection.

As regards this clonotype: Compared with germline, one end of the junction differs, possibly owing to a read error. The V and J genes are TRBV29-1 and TRBJ2-5; 7 positions match TRBD1. The CDR3 covers 15 residues. CDR1 is SQVTM and CDR2 is ANQGSEA in the germline V gene. The CDR3 coding sequence is TGCAACGTTTCCTACAGGGGCGGTTTTCAAGTGACCCAGTACTTC. This codes for CNVSYRGGFQVTQYF.

This rearrangement joins TRBV5-1 to TRBJ2-7, with D tentatively TRBD1 (6 bases). CDR1 is SGHRS and CDR2 is YFSETQ in the germline V gene. Deletions cut 7 bases from V and 0 bases from J, with 14 bases between. CDR3 length: 14 amino acids. The CDR3: CASRRDMSSYEQYF. Here the CDR3 DNA reads TGCGCCAGCCGCCGGGACATGAGCTCCTACGAGCAGTACTTC.

This clonotype was observed many times. The J gene is TRBJ2-7, the V gene TRBV12-3 or TRBV12-4, with D perhaps matching TRBD2 (5 bases). V was pared by 5 bases and J by 3 bases, with 8 bases between. This CDR3 has 12 residues. Here the CDR3 reads CASSPGGYEQYF. The CDR3 nucleotides are TGTGCCAGCAGTCCCGGAGGCTACGAGCAGTACTTC.

J is TRBJ2-1 and V is TRBV29-1, with D tentatively TRBD1 (6 bases). The V gene's germline CDR1 is SQVTM and CDR2 ANQGSEA. The CDR3 runs 14 residues. V gave up 4 bases and J gave up 2 bases, with 12 bases separating them. The CDR3 here is CSVVDRSPYNEQFF. The CDR3 DNA reads as TGCAGCGTTGTAGACAGGTCCCCCTACAATGAGCAGTTCTTC.

This clonotype was counted ten times or more. The chain links TRBV6-5 to TRBJ2-3, with TRBD2 matching 8 bases. The V gene's germline CDR1 is MNHEY and CDR2 SVGAGI. The junction had 4 bases not matched to a gene; V was cut back by 2 bases and J by 3 bases. This CDR3 comprises 15 residues. CDR3 region: CASSYTSGMTDTQYF. The CDR3 DNA sequence: TGTGCCAGCAGTTACACTAGCGGTATGACAGATACGCAGTATTTT.

Remarks on this clonotype: Germline and junction disagree at one end, which may indicate a read error. The chain recombines TRBV5-6 with TRBJ2-3; D might be TRBD1 (5 bases). The CDR3 runs 15 residues. Germline V gene lookup returns CDR1 SGHDT and CDR2 YYEEEE. The CDR3 sequence is CASSLLQGSTDSQYF. As DNA, the CDR3 is TGTGCCAGCAGCCTCCTGCAGGGAAGCACAGATTCGCAGTATTTT.

With regard to this clonotype: One end of the junction fails to match germline, which may point to a read error. V is TRBV10-3 and J is TRBJ2-3; 11 nucleotides agree with TRBD2. The CDR3 has 19 residues. CDR1 ENHRY and CDR2 SYGVKD come from the germline V gene. In nucleotides, the CDR3 is TGTGTCATCAGTGAGTCGTTTAGCGGGAGGGCGACGAGCACAGATACGCGGTATTTT. It codes for CVISESFSGRATSTDTRYF.

There are a few counts of this clonotype. A much larger clonotype is one base distant, so this may be a read error. This chain connects TRBV10-3 to TRBJ2-3; unclear D gene. Germline CDR1 ENHRY, CDR2 SYGVKD. The CDR3 consists of 13 residues. The CDR3 region has the DNA TGTGTCATCAGTGTTGAGAATACAGATACGCAGTATTTT. Encoded protein: CVISVENTDTQYF.

Comments on this clonotype: A much larger clone lies one base from this, so it may be a read error. This chain links TRBV5-1 with TRBJ2-1, with TRBD2 matching over 7 bases. This CDR3 region has 15 residues. Germline V CDR1 and CDR2: SGHRS, YFSETQ. J was trimmed by 7 bases and V by 2 bases; bases with no gene match: 9. CDR3: CASSFKSGMGNEQFF. The DNA for the CDR3 is TGCGCCAGCAGCTTTAAAAGCGGGATGGGGAATGAGCAGTTCTTC.

This clonotype was seen a few times. This may come from a read error, since a much larger clone is one base off. The chain combines TRBV12-3 or TRBV12-4 with TRBJ1-5; weak D call: TRBD1 (6 bases). The CDR3 length is 16 residues. The V end lost 0 bases, the J end lost 9 bases, and 18 bases lay between the germline ends. CDR3 residues: CASSLAGGGRHRPQHF. DNA for the CDR3: TGTGCCAGCAGTTTAGCGGGGGGGGGGCGGCATCGGCCCCAGCATTTT.

The rearrangement links TRBV11-2 to TRBJ2-1; unclear D gene. Per the germline V gene, CDR1 is SGHAT and CDR2 is FQNNGV. This CDR3 contains 16 residues. V shed 9 bases and J shed 6 bases, with 24 bases lying between them. In nucleotides, the CDR3 is TGTGCCAGTAGCCGACTGAACCCCGAGGTTGTCAATGAGCAGTTCTTC. Amino acid sequence: CASSRLNPEVVNEQFF.

Relative to its sample, this clonotype is medium-sized. V is TRBV11-2 and J is TRBJ1-2; TRBD1 is a possible D gene (5 bases). This CDR3 has 11 amino acids. Germline-derived CDR1 and CDR2 are SGHAT and FQNNGV. V was pared by 1 base and J by 8 bases, with 5 bases between. CDR3 DNA sequence: TGTGCCAGCAGCTTAGCAGGGGGCTACACCTTC. Translated, it gives CASSLAGGYTF. The complete variable domain, with remaining parts taken from reference TRBV11-2 and TRBJ1-2, reads EAGVAQSPRYKIIEKRQSVAFWCNPISGHATLYWYQQILGQGPKLLIQFQNNGVVDDSQLPKDRFSAERLKGVDSTLKIQPAKLEDSAVYLCASSLAGGYTFGSGTRLTVV.

About this clonotype: The junction departs from the called germline gene at one end, perhaps through a read error. The chain has TRBV11-2 and TRBJ2-1, with 7 bases that match TRBD1. The CDR3 length is 17 residues. The germline V gene encodes CDR1 SGHAT and CDR2 FQNNGV. CDR3 amino acids: CVSSLAHGHGYRGEQFF. In DNA form, the CDR3 reads TGTGTCAGCAGCTTAGCCCACGGACATGGGTACAGGGGTGAGCAGTTCTTC.

To note about this clonotype: A much larger clonotype is one base distant, so this may be a read error. This chain connects TRBV14 to TRBJ2-2; D not certain. The CDR3 is 15 amino acids. Germline V gene sequence: CDR1 SGHDN, CDR2 FVKESK. The CDR3 nucleotides read TGTTCCAGCAGCCGGGTAGTAGCAGCCGCGGGGGAGCTGTTTTTT. This sequence encodes CSSSRVVAAAGELFF.

A note on this clonotype: The junction does not match germline at one end; this may be a read error. This sequence joins TRBV12-3 or TRBV12-4 and TRBJ1-1; D remains ambiguous. The CDR3 spans 13 residues. The DNA of the CDR3 is TGTGCCTGCAGTTCAGCAGAGGACACTGAAGCTTTCTTT. Protein product: CACSSAEDTEAFF.

Worth noting for this clonotype: A much larger clone sits a single nucleotide away, making a read error possible. The chain joins TRBV7-9 to TRBJ1-2; D is undetermined. The CDR3 extends over 15 amino acids. CDR1 is SEHNR and CDR2 is FQNEAQ in the germline V gene (reference sequence). CDR3 loop: CASSLSGRLNYCYTF. The CDR3 DNA sequence: TGTGCCAGCAGCTTATCCGGACGGCTTAACTATTGCTACACCTTC.

As to this clonotype: The conserved closing phenylalanine or tryptophan is absent in this CDR3, likely reflecting a read error. The rearrangement joins TRBV29-1 to TRBJ2-7; the D gene is possibly TRBD1 (6 bases). Trimming removed 8 bases from V and 1 base from J, with 15 bases in between. Germline V gene sequence: CDR1 SQVTM, CDR2 ANQGSEA. The CDR3 loop spans 13 amino acids. This CDR3 is CSSTTGYSYEQYL. The CDR3 DNA follows: TGCAGCTCCACCACAGGGTATTCCTACGAGCAGTACCTC.

Worth noting for this clonotype: Given a much more abundant clone one base away, this may be a read error. This chain uses TRBV4-1 with TRBJ2-3; weak D call: TRBD2 (6 bases). The CDR3 has 17 residues. In germline, CDR1 is MGHRA, CDR2 YSYEKL. The CDR3, as DNA: TGCGCCAGCAGCCAAGAGGTCCGGCAGACCACGCGGGATACGCGGTATTTT. It specifies CASSQEVRQTTRDTRYF.

This clonotype was counted between two and nine times. Being one base from a much bigger clone, this may be a read error. This chain joins TRBV6-6 and TRBJ2-2; 8 nucleotides agree with TRBD2. Trimming cost V 6 bases and J 2 bases; bases outside gene matches: 8. The CDR3 loop spans 16 amino acids. Germline V CDR1 and CDR2: MNHNY, SVGAGI (reference sequence). CDR3 residues: CASSLTTSGNTGELFF. In DNA form, the CDR3 reads TGTGCCAGCAGCCTTACTACTAGCGGAAACACCGGGGAGCTGTTTTTT.

On this clonotype: One end of the junction is discordant with germline, which a read error may explain. The chain combines TRBV7-9 with TRBJ1-1; a possible D gene is TRBD1 (5 bases). This CDR3 comprises 15 residues. Germline CDR1 SEHNR, CDR2 FQNEAQ (reference sequence). This chain's CDR3 is CVSNLMGGLNTEAFF. In nucleotides, the CDR3 is TGTGTCAGCAACTTAATGGGGGGATTGAACACTGAAGCTTTCTTT.

This clonotype showed up just a few times. The CDR3 region is CASSLMSHLQGYTF. Here the CDR3 DNA reads TGTGCCAGCAGTTTGATGTCCCATCTCCAGGGCTACACCTTC. This chain uses TRBV28 with TRBJ1-2, with no clear D. Trimming took 3 bases from V and 8 from J, leaving 16 bases between them. This CDR3 spans 14 amino acids. CDR1 MDHEN and CDR2 SYDVKM come from the germline V gene.

V usage is TRBV6-5 and J usage is TRBJ1-5, with D tentatively TRBD1 (6 bases). With 10 bases removed from V and 7 bases from J, the gap between germline ends came to 26 bases. Germline CDR1 MNHEY, CDR2 SVGAGI. The CDR3 loop spans 16 amino acids. The CDR3 DNA reads as TGTGCCAACAGACCCCGGCAGGGGCTAACCAACCAGCCCCAGCATTTT. This codes for CANRPRQGLTNQPQHF.

The V call is TRBV7-9, the J call TRBJ2-7, with TRBD1 as a possible D gene (6 bases). The CDR3 contains 13 residues. The V and J ends lost 9 bases and 5 bases respectively, with 17 bases between them. The V gene's germline CDR1 is SEHNR and CDR2 FQNEAQ (reference sequence). The CDR3 region is CARSWGRDNEQYF. CDR3 DNA sequence: TGTGCCAGATCCTGGGGTAGGGACAACGAGCAGTACTTC.

This clonotype was found a few times. A read error may be the cause here, since a much bigger clone is one base away. This chain links TRBV6-1 with TRBJ1-2; weak D call: TRBD1 (5 bases). Germline V gene sequence: CDR1 MNHNS, CDR2 SASEGT. Trimming removed 2 bases from V and 7 bases from J, with 20 bases in between. This CDR3 comprises 16 residues. In DNA, the CDR3 is TGTGCCAGCAGTGAACTCTTGACAGACGCGTTCTGTGGCTACACCTTC. Its protein product is CASSELLTDAFCGYTF.

On this clonotype itself: A much larger clone is a single base away; this may be a read error. The genes are TRBV6-6 and TRBJ2-7; D possibly corresponds to TRBD1 (5 bases). The CDR3 contains 14 residues. CDR1 is MNHNY, CDR2 SVGAGI, per germline (reference sequence). Here the CDR3 reads CASKPDSSTYGQYF. Here the CDR3 DNA reads TGTGCCAGCAAACCAGACAGTTCCACCTACGGGCAGTACTTC.

The chain joins TRBV11-2 to TRBJ2-3; D is undetermined. The length of the CDR3 is 15 residues. Germline loops: CDR1 SGHAT, CDR2 FQNNGV. V dropped 6 bases and J dropped 3 bases, with 16 bases sitting between them. The CDR3 sequence is CASRPTVSSTDTQYF. DNA of the CDR3: TGTGCCAGCAGGCCAACGGTGTCTAGTACAGATACGCAGTATTTT.

About this clonotype: This CDR3 fails to terminate in the conserved phenylalanine or tryptophan, so it likely reflects a read error. The genes are TRBV5-1 and TRBJ2-1, with no clear D. Germline-derived CDR1 and CDR2 are SGHRS and YFSETQ. Between the trimmed V and J ends, which lost 3 bases and 4 bases, there was a span of 14 bases. The CDR3 has 15 amino acids. In nucleotides, the CDR3 is TGCGCCAGCAGCTCCTCCAGCCTTATTTACAATGAGCAGTTCATC. Translation gives CASSSSSLIYNEQFI.